Listed below are T cell receptor beta chains from one sample, sequenced in a study of cytomegalovirus exposure and HLA in healthy donors. The data were produced by immunoSEQ multiplex PCR, yet TCRdb's version contains in-frame clones alone and is incomplete. The data show 150,000 to 200,000 clones, roughly four fifths seen once. The specimen was PBMCs. Source of these receptors: a man aged 25 to 45 in good health and CMV-seronegative. The CDR3 runs from the conserved cysteine through the conserved F or W. The order of the fields is J gene, D gene, clone size, V gene, CDR3 DNA, CDR3 protein. The D gene is left open where the match is weak. Clone size, where shown, is once, few, many, or a class for clones that have expanded.

J gene: TRBJ1-4; D gene: .; clone size: once; V gene: TRBV7-6; CDR3 DNA: TGTGCCAGCAGCCCCGGCTCGCGGAAAAATGAAAAACTGTTTTTT; CDR3 protein: CASSPGSRKNEKLFF
J gene: TRBJ2-5; D gene: .; clone size: .; V gene: TRBV7-9; CDR3 DNA: TGTGCCAGCAGCCGAATAGGGGCGCTTGAGACCCAGTACTTC; CDR3 protein: CASSRIGALETQYF
J gene: TRBJ1-5; D gene: .; clone size: .; V gene: TRBV2; CDR3 DNA: TGTGCCAGCAGCTCACGGGTGGGTTCCAATCAGCCCCAGCATTTT; CDR3 protein: CASSSRVGSNQPQHF
J gene: TRBJ2-7; D gene: TRBD1; clone size: .; V gene: TRBV30; CDR3 DNA: TGTGCCTTGGACAGGGGGGATTGGGAGCAGTACTTC; CDR3 protein: CALDRGDWEQYF
J gene: TRBJ2-1; D gene: .; clone size: .; V gene: TRBV14; CDR3 DNA: TGTGCCAGCAGCCAAGATAGGCGGGCCAACTCCTACAATGAGCAGTTCTTC; CDR3 protein: CASSQDRRANSYNEQFF
J gene: TRBJ1-2; D gene: TRBD1; clone size: once; V gene: TRBV6-5; CDR3 DNA: TGTGCCAGCAGTGACGGACAGGCCTATGGCTACACCTTC; CDR3 protein: CASSDGQAYGYTF
J gene: TRBJ2-1; D gene: .; clone size: once; V gene: TRBV18; CDR3 DNA: TGTGCCAGCTCACCAGGACAGTTGAATGAGCAGTTCTTC; CDR3 protein: CASSPGQLNEQFF
J gene: TRBJ2-7; D gene: .; clone size: .; V gene: TRBV10-2; CDR3 DNA: TGCGCCAGCAGTGATGAGTACGAGCAGTACTTC; CDR3 protein: CASSDEYEQYF
J gene: TRBJ1-1; D gene: .; clone size: .; V gene: TRBV29-1; CDR3 DNA: TGCAGCGTCTCCGGGGGGGGACGGAAGAACACTGAAGCTTTCTTT; CDR3 protein: CSVSGGGRKNTEAFF
J gene: TRBJ1-1; D gene: .; clone size: .; V gene: TRBV18; CDR3 DNA: TGTGCCAGCTCACCACATATTAACTCTGAAGCTTTCTTT; CDR3 protein: CASSPHINSEAFF
J gene: TRBJ2-3; D gene: .; clone size: .; V gene: TRBV30; CDR3 DNA: TGTGCCTGGGGCCACACAGATACGCAGTATTTT; CDR3 protein: CAWGHTDTQYF
J gene: TRBJ2-3; D gene: .; clone size: .; V gene: TRBV6-5; CDR3 DNA: TGTGCCGGCAGTTACCAGGGGTTAGGTACGCAGTATTTT; CDR3 protein: CAGSYQGLGTQYF
J gene: TRBJ2-3; D gene: TRBD2; clone size: .; V gene: TRBV5-1; CDR3 DNA: TGCGCCAGCAGCTTGAGCGGGAGCCCCTCAGATACGCAGTATTTT; CDR3 protein: CASSLSGSPSDTQYF
J gene: TRBJ2-7; D gene: .; clone size: .; V gene: TRBV5-1; CDR3 DNA: TGCGCCAGCAGCTTTGGGAGCGTATCGGGAGAGCAGTACTTC; CDR3 protein: CASSFGSVSGEQYF
J gene: TRBJ2-7; D gene: .; clone size: .; V gene: TRBV4-1; CDR3 DNA: TGCGCCAGCAGCCAATCTACCCCCGACAGGCGAGCCTACGAGCAGTACTTC; CDR3 protein: CASSQSTPDRRAYEQYF
J gene: TRBJ1-1; D gene: .; clone size: .; V gene: TRBV5-1; CDR3 DNA: TGCGCCAGCAGCTTGGGACAGCAGCTTGAAGCTTTCTTT; CDR3 protein: CASSLGQQLEAFF
J gene: TRBJ1-5; D gene: TRBD1; clone size: .; V gene: TRBV19; CDR3 DNA: TGTGCCAGTAGTATCAGGGGGCCAGGGGGCAATCAGCCCCAGCATTTT; CDR3 protein: CASSIRGPGGNQPQHF
J gene: TRBJ1-2; D gene: .; clone size: .; V gene: TRBV4-1; CDR3 DNA: TGCGCCAGCAGCCAATTTTTTGGGGGGGGCGCTTCAGATGGCTACACCTTC; CDR3 protein: CASSQFFGGGASDGYTF
J gene: TRBJ1-1; D gene: .; clone size: once; V gene: TRBV11-2; CDR3 DNA: TGTGCCAGCAGCTTACCAGATATGAACACTGAAGCTTTCTTT; CDR3 protein: CASSLPDMNTEAFF
J gene: TRBJ2-7; D gene: .; clone size: .; V gene: TRBV9; CDR3 DNA: TGTGCCAGCAGTTCCGGGACACAGAGCTCCTACGAGCAGTACTTC; CDR3 protein: CASSSGTQSSYEQYF
J gene: TRBJ1-1; D gene: TRBD1; clone size: few; V gene: TRBV18; CDR3 DNA: TGTGCCAGCTCACCCCGGGACAGGGTAATGAACACTGAAGCTTTCTTT; CDR3 protein: CASSPRDRVMNTEAFF
J gene: TRBJ1-2; D gene: .; clone size: once; V gene: TRBV7-2; CDR3 DNA: TGTGCCAGCAGCTTTAGTGGGGCTGGCTACACCTTC; CDR3 protein: CASSFSGAGYTF
J gene: TRBJ2-5; D gene: TRBD1; clone size: few; V gene: TRBV7-9; CDR3 DNA: TGTGCCAGCAGCTTAAACAGGGGCCTCCAAGAGACCCAGTACTTC; CDR3 protein: CASSLNRGLQETQYF
J gene: TRBJ2-2; D gene: TRBD2; clone size: .; V gene: TRBV4-1; CDR3 DNA: TGCGCCAGCAGCCAGCTAGCGGGAGTGCCCGGGGAGCTGTTTTTT; CDR3 protein: CASSQLAGVPGELFF
J gene: TRBJ1-2; D gene: TRBD1; clone size: .; V gene: TRBV19; CDR3 DNA: TGTGCCAGTAGTCCGGGACAGGGTTACGGCTACACCTTC; CDR3 protein: CASSPGQGYGYTF
J gene: TRBJ2-1; D gene: .; clone size: .; V gene: TRBV29-1; CDR3 DNA: TGCAGCGTTGCCCTAGACGCCAATGAGCAGTTCTTC; CDR3 protein: CSVALDANEQFF
J gene: TRBJ1-5; D gene: .; clone size: .; V gene: TRBV28; CDR3 DNA: TGTGCCAGCTGGACAGTCAATCAGCCCCAGCATTTT; CDR3 protein: CASWTVNQPQHF
J gene: TRBJ2-5; D gene: .; clone size: .; V gene: TRBV9; CDR3 DNA: TGTGCCAGCAGCGACCCACCGGGATCCTTACGGGAGACCCAGTACTTC; CDR3 protein: CASSDPPGSLRETQYF
J gene: TRBJ2-7; D gene: .; clone size: .; V gene: TRBV27; CDR3 DNA: TGTGCCAGCAGCTCCATGGTTGGCGGATACGAGCAGTACTTC; CDR3 protein: CASSSMVGGYEQYF
J gene: TRBJ1-3; D gene: .; clone size: .; V gene: TRBV9; CDR3 DNA: TGTGCCAGCAGCGTCACCACAGCCGGGGGGACTGGAAACACCATATATTTT; CDR3 protein: CASSVTTAGGTGNTIYF
J gene: TRBJ2-3; D gene: .; clone size: .; V gene: TRBV29-1; CDR3 DNA: TGCAGCGTTGAAGATGGTCTACTCGCGGATACGCAGTATTTT; CDR3 protein: CSVEDGLLADTQYF
J gene: TRBJ1-5; D gene: .; clone size: .; V gene: TRBV19; CDR3 DNA: TGTGCCAGTACCCCGGGACATTATAGCAATCAGCCCCAGCATTTT; CDR3 protein: CASTPGHYSNQPQHF
J gene: TRBJ2-7; D gene: TRBD2; clone size: .; V gene: TRBV29-1; CDR3 DNA: TGCAGCGTTGGTATTAGCGGGAGCAGCGAGCAGTACTTC; CDR3 protein: CSVGISGSSEQYF
J gene: TRBJ1-5; D gene: .; clone size: .; V gene: TRBV2; CDR3 DNA: TGTGCCAGCAGTGAAGCGAGGCCTGATCAGCCCCAGCATTTT; CDR3 protein: CASSEARPDQPQHF
J gene: TRBJ2-1; D gene: TRBD2; clone size: once; V gene: TRBV5-1; CDR3 DNA: TGCGCCAGCAGCTTGGCCGGGACTAGCTACAATGAGCAGTTCTTC; CDR3 protein: CASSLAGTSYNEQFF
J gene: TRBJ2-5; D gene: .; clone size: .; V gene: TRBV5-1; CDR3 DNA: TGCGCCAGCAGCTTGACCACCGGACGGGGGCAAGAGACCCAGTACTTC; CDR3 protein: CASSLTTGRGQETQYF
J gene: TRBJ1-1; D gene: TRBD1; clone size: .; V gene: TRBV11-2; CDR3 DNA: TGTGCCAGCAGCTTATTCGGACAGGGTATTATCAACACTGAAGCTTTCTTT; CDR3 protein: CASSLFGQGIINTEAFF
J gene: TRBJ1-5; D gene: .; clone size: many; V gene: TRBV27; CDR3 DNA: TGTGCCAGCAGTCGCCAACAGAATCAGCCCCAGCATTTT; CDR3 protein: CASSRQQNQPQHF
J gene: TRBJ2-1; D gene: TRBD1; clone size: .; V gene: TRBV5-1; CDR3 DNA: TGCGCCAGCAGCTTGGATCGGCCAGGGGGCGAAACCTGGGATGAGCAGTTCTTC; CDR3 protein: CASSLDRPGGETWDEQFF
J gene: TRBJ2-1; D gene: TRBD2; clone size: .; V gene: TRBV7-6; CDR3 DNA: TGTGCCAGCAGCCTAGCGGGAGGGCACGATGAGCAGTTCTTC; CDR3 protein: CASSLAGGHDEQFF
J gene: TRBJ1-2; D gene: .; clone size: .; V gene: TRBV2; CDR3 DNA: TGTGCCAGCAGTGAACTGGCAGGGGAACTCGATGGCTACACCTTC; CDR3 protein: CASSELAGELDGYTF
J gene: TRBJ2-5; D gene: TRBD1; clone size: .; V gene: TRBV28; CDR3 DNA: TGTGCCAGCAGTTCAGCCGGGACAGGGGGAGAGACCCAGTACTTC; CDR3 protein: CASSSAGTGGETQYF
J gene: TRBJ2-7; D gene: TRBD1; clone size: .; V gene: TRBV9; CDR3 DNA: TGTGCCAGCAGCGGAGGACAGGTTCCCTACGAGCAGTACTTC; CDR3 protein: CASSGGQVPYEQYF
J gene: TRBJ1-2; D gene: TRBD1; clone size: .; V gene: TRBV28; CDR3 DNA: TGTGCCAGCAGTATTGGACAGGCTTGGAATGGCTACACCTTC; CDR3 protein: CASSIGQAWNGYTF
J gene: TRBJ2-1; D gene: .; clone size: .; V gene: TRBV28; CDR3 DNA: TGTGCCAGCACACTGGGGGCAGGAACCGGGGTGTTGTTCTTC; CDR3 protein: CASTLGAGTGVLFF
J gene: TRBJ2-5; D gene: .; clone size: .; V gene: TRBV7-2; CDR3 DNA: TGTGCCAGCAGCTTAGCGGGAGGAGGGACCCAGCAGTACTTC; CDR3 protein: CASSLAGGGTQQYF
J gene: TRBJ1-1; D gene: .; clone size: .; V gene: TRBV30; CDR3 DNA: TGTGCCTGGAGTGTTCATGGGGCGCTGGTCACTGAAGCTTTCTTT; CDR3 protein: CAWSVHGALVTEAFF
J gene: TRBJ1-5; D gene: TRBD1; clone size: .; V gene: TRBV2; CDR3 DNA: TGTGCCAGCAGTGAAGGTGACAGGGGGGACCGGCCCCAGCATTTT; CDR3 protein: CASSEGDRGDRPQHF
J gene: TRBJ2-3; D gene: .; clone size: .; V gene: TRBV7-3; CDR3 DNA: TGTGCCAGCAGCGAGGTTGGCACAGATACGCAGTATTTT; CDR3 protein: CASSEVGTDTQYF
J gene: TRBJ1-4; D gene: TRBD1; clone size: .; V gene: TRBV18; CDR3 DNA: TGTGCCAGCTCACCACTTTTGGGACAGGGGACCGCAACTAATGAAAAACTGTTTTTT; CDR3 protein: CASSPLLGQGTATNEKLFF
J gene: TRBJ1-4; D gene: TRBD1; clone size: once; V gene: TRBV28; CDR3 DNA: TGTGCCAGCAGCCGCAGGGGGCGGGTCGGTGAAAAACTGTTTTTT; CDR3 protein: CASSRRGRVGEKLFF
J gene: TRBJ1-5; D gene: .; clone size: .; V gene: TRBV28; CDR3 DNA: TGTGCCAGCAGTTATCGAGCCCGGGGAGATCAGCCCCAGCATTTT; CDR3 protein: CASSYRARGDQPQHF
J gene: TRBJ2-1; D gene: TRBD2; clone size: .; V gene: TRBV4-2; CDR3 DNA: TGTGCCAGCCACTTAGGGACTAGCGGGACCGATGAGCAGTTCTTC; CDR3 protein: CASHLGTSGTDEQFF
J gene: TRBJ2-7; D gene: .; clone size: .; V gene: TRBV15; CDR3 DNA: TGTGCCACCAGCAGAGCTCCCAGGGGGGTCAACGAGCAGTACTTC; CDR3 protein: CATSRAPRGVNEQYF
J gene: TRBJ1-2; D gene: TRBD1; clone size: .; V gene: TRBV25-1; CDR3 DNA: TGTGCCAGCAGGGGTTCGGACAGGCCCTACAGGGACGGCTACACCTTC; CDR3 protein: CASRGSDRPYRDGYTF